This entry lists 31 T cell receptor beta chains sequenced from one sample in a study of tumor and adjacent non-tumor tissue in lung cancer. Three rounds of nested PCR, following a modified ARM-PCR protocol, produced the TCRbeta library. TCRdb used MiXCR to reprocess the multiplex PCR reads, holding one entry per CDR3 protein. Of 90,000 to 100,000 distinct CDR3 sequences in the sample, 75% to 85% are singletons; the top ten hold about 30%. No cell sorting was done before RNA was extracted from the tissue. The normal lung tissue was taken more than 3 cm from the tumor edge. Material for sequencing was distant non-tumor lung tissue. These receptors were obtained from a man in his 60s with small cell lung cancer.

This clonotype came up a few times. The chain recombines TRBV5-1 with TRBJ1-1; perhaps TRBD1 as D (6 bases). Germline loops: CDR1 SGHRS, CDR2 YFSETQ. The CDR3 runs 15 residues. The V and J ends lost 4 bases and 5 bases respectively, with 18 bases between them. CDR3 DNA: TGCGCCAGCAGCCAAGCTCGGGGGGCGCGAACTGAAGCTTTCTTT. Translation: CASSQARGARTEAFF.

As concerns this clonotype: Germline and junction disagree at one end, which may indicate a read error. The rearrangement uses TRBV12-3 or TRBV12-4 and TRBJ2-5; a weak D match, TRBD2 (6 bases). This CDR3 comprises 15 residues. The CDR3 nucleotides are TGTGCCAGCAGTCACTATATCGGGGGACGAGAGATCCAGTACTTC. Translating it yields CASSHYIGGREIQYF.

Regarding this clonotype: At one boundary the junction diverges from the germline segment, which might be a read error. V is TRBV6-1 and J is TRBJ1-5; possibly TRBD1 for D (5 bases). Looked up from germline, CDR1 is MNHNS and CDR2 is SASEGT. The CDR3 extends over 16 amino acids. CDR3 coding DNA: TGTGTCAGCATTGAATTAGCGCAGGGTAGCAATCAGCCCCAGCATTTT. Amino acid sequence: CVSIELAQGSNQPQHF.

On this clonotype: A junction end diverges from the germline sequence, so it may reflect a read error. The V and J genes are TRBV11-3 and TRBJ2-5; 7 positions agree with TRBD2. The CDR3 is 13 residues long. Germline lookup yields CDR1 SGHNT and CDR2 YENEEA. This CDR3 reads CTSREGPQETQYF. The CDR3 region has the DNA TGTACCAGCAGGGAGGGGCCGCAAGAGACCCAGTACTTC.

V is TRBV11-2 and J is TRBJ2-5; D might be TRBD2 (5 bases). V gave up 6 bases and J gave up 13 bases, with 18 bases separating them. This CDR3 region has 12 residues. The germline V gene encodes CDR1 SGHAT and CDR2 FQNNGV. CDR3 region: CASSSPRGKRYF. The CDR3 nucleotides read TGTGCCAGCAGTTCCCCGAGAGGGAAGAGGTACTTC.

As regards this clonotype: The junction differs from germline at one of its ends, possibly a read error. The chain has TRBV11-3 and TRBJ1-1; D is perhaps TRBD1 (5 bases). CDR3 length: 14 amino acids. Germline V gene lookup returns CDR1 SGHNT and CDR2 YENEEA. The CDR3 spells CASSRTRETTEVFF. As DNA, the CDR3 is TGTGCCAGCAGCCGTACCAGGGAGACCACTGAAGTTTTCTTT.

The sample holds many counts of this clonotype. The chain has TRBV5-1 and TRBJ1-2; no clear D. Germline CDR1 SGHRS, CDR2 YFSETQ. V lost 7 bases and J lost 0, with 13 bases in between. This CDR3 comprises 14 residues. In DNA, the CDR3 is TGCGCCAGCTTCGCAGCCCACTCTAACTATGGCTACACCTTC. Protein product: CASFAAHSNYGYTF.

The CDR3 is CASIETPDRGKQYV. CDR3 bases: TGTGCCAGCATCGAAACCCCGGACAGAGGCAAGCAGTACGTC. V and J are TRBV6-1 and TRBJ2-7, with D possibly matching TRBD1 (6 bases). The CDR3 contains 14 residues. CDR1 is MNHNS and CDR2 is SASEGT in the germline V gene. Trimming pared 7 bases from V and 8 bases from J, leaving 21 bases between.

Worth noting for this clonotype: In this CDR3 the conserved last residue, phenylalanine or tryptophan, is missing, so a read error is likely. Because the CDR3's place on the DNA is in doubt, the DNA is left out and the CDR3 is given as listed by TCRdb. This chain uses TRBV21-1 with TRBJ2-1. TRBV21-1 represents a pseudogene. The CDR3 contains 15 residues when both ends are counted. The CDR3 spells CASSVVRSSYNEQFL.

The CDR3 DNA reads as TGTGCCAGCAGTTTGGGGGGCGGGGGGATTGGGAAAGATACGCAGTATTTT. Its protein is CASSLGGGGIGKDTQYF. The chain employs TRBV12-3 or TRBV12-4 and TRBJ2-3, with 8 bases fitting TRBD2. The CDR3 contains 17 residues. The V and J ends lost 3 bases and 5 bases, in that order; junction bases with no gene match: 13.

Concerning this clonotype: At one boundary the junction diverges from the germline segment, which might be a read error. This rearrangement joins TRBV20-1 to TRBJ1-1; a possible D gene is TRBD1 (5 bases). This CDR3 has 18 residues. Germline assignment: CDR1 DFQATT and CDR2 SNEGSKA (reference sequence). The CDR3 region is CSARDLYRDGGGNTEAFF. The CDR3 region has the DNA TGTAGTGCTAGAGATCTCTATAGGGACGGAGGAGGGAACACTGAAGCTTTCTTT.

About this clonotype itself: A single base separates this from a much larger clone, so it may be a read error. The rearrangement joins TRBV6-1 to TRBJ2-5; TRBD2 aligns across 10 bases. The CDR3 loop spans 15 amino acids. Germline CDR1 and CDR2: MNHNS and SASEGT. As DNA, the CDR3 is TGTGCCAGCAGTGAGCTAGCGGGAGAACAAGTGACCCAGTACTTC. It specifies CASSELAGEQVTQYF.

Comment on this clonotype: A junction boundary mismatches the germline segment, possibly from a read error. The genes are TRBV10-3 and TRBJ1-5, with D hard to call. This CDR3 contains 13 residues. CDR1 and CDR2 from the germline V gene are ENHRY and SYGVKD. This CDR3 reads CVISPGSNQPQHF. The CDR3 coding sequence is TGTGTCATCAGTCCCGGAAGCAATCAGCCCCAGCATTTT.

This clonotype was detected once. The junction does not match germline at one end; this may be a read error. The J gene is TRBJ2-3, the V gene TRBV6-1; maybe TRBD1 (7 bases). The germline V gene encodes CDR1 MNHNS and CDR2 SASEGT. The CDR3 loop spans 14 amino acids. CDR3 coding DNA: TGTGCCAGCAGTGACAGGGGGGATATGGATATGCAGTATTTT. Translated, it gives CASSDRGDMDMQYF.

This clonotype was observed a handful of times. Since a much larger clone is just one base distant, this may be a read error. J is TRBJ2-5 and V is TRBV28; no firm D call. This CDR3 contains 11 residues. The germline V gene has CDR1 MDHEN and CDR2 SYDVKM. The CDR3 reads CASSTEETHYF. The CDR3 DNA reads as TGTGCCAGCAGTACAGAAGAGACCCATTACTTC.

In the case of this clonotype: The junction departs from germline at one end; a sequencing error may be responsible. This chain connects TRBV6-5 to TRBJ2-5, with 7 positions matching TRBD2. This CDR3 is built from 16 residues. The germline gives CDR1 MNHEY, CDR2 SVGAGI. CDR3 bases: TGTGCCAGCAGTTACTCGGGGGGGGAGCCCCGAGAGACCCAACACTTC. Amino acids: CASSYSGGEPRETQHF.

Of note for this clonotype: Because the CDR3 is missing its conserved closing phenylalanine or tryptophan, this is likely a read error. V is TRBV5-5 and J is TRBJ2-5; D is undetermined. The germline CDR1 and CDR2 sequences are SGHKS and YYEKEE (reference sequence). The CDR3 extends over 15 amino acids. CDR3 sequence (DNA): TGTGGCAGCAGCTTTGGTAGGCTCCTCCAAGAGACCCAGTACCTC. Translation gives CGSSFGRLLQETQYL.

To note about this clonotype: The junction departs from germline at one end; a sequencing error may be responsible. This chain links TRBV12-3 or TRBV12-4 with TRBJ2-5; D not certain. The CDR3 is made up of 15 amino acids. DNA for the CDR3: TGCGCCAGCAGTCCCTATAGCTTGGGACAAGAGACCCAGTACTTC. It specifies CASSPYSLGQETQYF.

V and J are TRBV20-1 and TRBJ2-1; TRBD1 might be the D (5 bases). V gave up 2 bases and J gave up 8 bases, with 19 bases separating them. The CDR3 runs 15 residues. Germline V gene sequence: CDR1 DFQATT, CDR2 SNEGSKA (reference sequence). The CDR3 bases are TGCAGTGCTAGAAATGTCCTAAGGGGTTTGTATGAGCAGTTCTTC. Translation gives CSARNVLRGLYEQFF.

With respect to this clonotype: One end of the junction fails to match germline, which may point to a read error. V and J are TRBV11-2 and TRBJ2-1; D uncertain. CDR1 is SGHAT and CDR2 is FQNNGV in the germline V gene. The CDR3 covers 16 residues. The CDR3 DNA follows: TGTGCCAGCAGCTTACTGGAGCTGGCCATGGCCAATGAGCAGTTCTTT. This translates into CASSLLELAMANEQFF.

As regards this clonotype: The junction differs from germline at one of its ends, possibly a read error. This sequence joins TRBV12-3 or TRBV12-4 and TRBJ2-3, with 9 bases fitting TRBD2. The CDR3 runs to 14 residues. CDR3 sequence: CASTRSGSTGTQYF. CDR3 coding DNA: TGTGCCAGCACTCGTAGCGGGAGCACAGGTACGCAGTATTTT.

The chain combines TRBV6-1 with TRBJ2-3; unclear D gene. V was shortened by 4 bases and J by 6 bases, with 17 bases between the two germline ends. The CDR3 is made up of 15 amino acids. Germline values: CDR1 MNHNS, CDR2 SASEGT. CDR3 DNA sequence: TGTGCCAGCAGTGTTTTAGGGTCTGGGTCCGATACGCAGTATTTT. This codes for CASSVLGSGSDTQYF.

The chain uses TRBV29-1 and TRBJ2-3; D not certain. The V gene's germline CDR1 is SQVTM and CDR2 ANQGSEA. The CDR3 is 13 residues long. Trimming left V 7 bases short and J 2 bases short, with 13 bases between. CDR3 coding DNA: TGCAGCGATGATGTCGCGGTCACAGATACGCAGTATTTT. It specifies CSDDVAVTDTQYF.

This clonotype has a count of ten or more. The rearrangement joins TRBV11-3 to TRBJ1-1; 8 nucleotides line up with TRBD1. Germline loops: CDR1 SGHNT, CDR2 YENEEA. With 4 bases clipped from V and 0 bases from J, the junction kept 1 base outside the gene matches. The CDR3 runs 14 residues. The CDR3 here is CASSSGQVNTEAFF. The CDR3 DNA is TGTGCCAGCAGCTCGGGACAGGTGAACACTGAAGCTTTCTTT.

For this clonotype: With a much larger clone just one base away, this may be a read error. V and J are TRBV12-3 or TRBV12-4 and TRBJ2-5, with D hard to call. This CDR3 has 13 amino acids. V lost 5 bases to trimming and J lost 4 bases, with 11 bases between them. CDR3 DNA sequence: TGTGCCAGCAGTGAGTCTAGGGTAGAGACCCAGTACTTC. This translates into CASSESRVETQYF.

Regarding this clonotype: An end of the junction does not agree with germline; a read error may underlie this. This sequence joins TRBV6-5 and TRBJ2-7; D is tentatively TRBD1 or TRBD2 (5 bases each). This CDR3 region has 13 residues. Germline CDR1 reads MNHEY; CDR2 reads SVGAGI. CDR3 region: CTSTRGASYKQYF. In DNA, the CDR3 is TGTACCAGCACTAGGGGAGCATCCTACAAGCAGTACTTC.

Comments on this clonotype: The CDR3 does not end in the conserved phenylalanine or tryptophan, so this is likely a read error. The V and J genes are TRBV4-1 and TRBJ1-2; TRBD1 aligns across 8 bases. This CDR3 contains 17 residues. CDR1 is MGHRA and CDR2 is YSYEKL in the germline V gene. The J segment lost 3 bases and the V segment lost 5 bases, leaving 14 bases of the junction unmatched. The CDR3 reads CASSDEGKQGAHYGYTI. The CDR3 coding sequence is TGCGCCAGCAGCGACGAAGGAAAGCAGGGGGCCCACTATGGCTACACCATC.

As to this clonotype: One junction end does not reproduce the germline sequence, and a read error may be involved. This chain uses TRBV7-9 with TRBJ2-5; a weak D match, TRBD1 (6 bases). Germline V gives CDR1 SEHNR, CDR2 FQNEAQ (reference sequence). The CDR3 is 17 residues long. Here the CDR3 reads CVSSSLGSGAGREAQYF. The CDR3 DNA reads as TGTGTCAGCAGCTCACTAGGGTCAGGGGCAGGAAGAGAGGCCCAGTACTTC.

This clonotype has only one observation. A much larger clone lies a single base off, so this may be a read error. The chain couples TRBV7-9 to TRBJ1-5; D not resolved. The CDR3 has 14 residues. Trimming took off 4 bases at V and 7 bases at J, with 14 bases between the two ends. The V gene's germline CDR1 is SEHNR and CDR2 FQNEAQ (reference sequence). The chain's CDR3 is CASSSAEAGQPQHF. The CDR3 nucleotides are TGTGCCAGCAGCTCTGCGGAGGCGGGGCAGCCCCAGCATTTT.

The chain employs TRBV11-3 and TRBJ2-2; tentatively, D is TRBD2 (5 bases). The CDR3 totals 15 residues. V lost 2 bases and J 11 bases, leaving 18 bases between the germline ends. Germline loops: CDR1 SGHNT, CDR2 YENEEA. The CDR3, as DNA: TGTGCCAGCAGCTTATGGGTATCTTCAGGAGGTGAGCTGTTTTTT. Amino acid sequence: CASSLWVSSGGELFF.

This clonotype came up once. The CDR3 carries no conserved terminal phenylalanine or tryptophan, so it likely arises from a read error. The chain links TRBV6-2 or TRBV6-3 to TRBJ1-5; possible D gene TRBD1, 6 bases. The CDR3 totals 14 residues. Looked up from germline, CDR1 is MNHEY and CDR2 is SVGEGT. Here the CDR3 reads CASTKTGPREPQHY. The DNA for the CDR3 is TGTGCTAGCACCAAAACAGGGCCGAGGGAGCCCCAGCATTAT.